Listed below are T cell receptor beta chains from one sample, sequenced in a study of blood T cells in healthy people across ages. MiXCR was run by TCRdb on the 5' RACE reads, yielding one entry per CDR3 protein. The table lists 1.5 million to 2 million distinct CDR3 sequences, about 49% of them singletons. The sample was blood. The receptors were sampled from a woman aged 40 to 50 in good health. CDR3s include the opening cysteine and the closing phenylalanine or tryptophan.

TRBJ1-1 | 17 | TRBV12-3/TRBV12-4 | CASSQRAGSSRGTEAFF
TRBJ2-3 | 16 | TRBV20-1 | CSARAGQGLYTDTQYF
TRBJ2-4 | 14 | TRBV5-1 | CASSLGDGKNIQYF
TRBJ2-5 | 14 | TRBV29-1 | CSVLASGDQETQYF
TRBJ2-5 | 16 | TRBV28 | CASRTSRAGDQETQYF
TRBJ1-6 | 14 | TRBV28 | CASIGGSYNSPLHF
TRBJ2-1 | 14 | TRBV25-1 | CASSRRQGYNEQFF
TRBJ2-5 | 14 | TRBV28 | CATTRGGYQEAQYF
TRBJ1-2 | 13 | TRBV20-1 | CSARAGTSYGYTF
TRBJ2-5 | 15 | TRBV2 | CAIPLMGKSQETQYF
TRBJ2-1 | 16 | TRBV4-2 | CASSQVASGGANEQFF
TRBJ2-3 | 17 | TRBV4-2 | CASSQEVTSGGRDTQYF
TRBJ2-1 | 12 | TRBV12-3/TRBV12-4 | CASSPTSKEQFF
TRBJ2-3 | 15 | TRBV5-1 | CASSLAGEFSDTQYF
TRBJ2-3 | 15 | TRBV11-2 | CASSDDRGLTDTQYF
TRBJ1-5 | 14 | TRBV20-1 | CSGIGTAVGQPQHF
TRBJ1-5 | 15 | TRBV4-1 | CASSQETGGTWPQHF
TRBJ1-1 | 13 | TRBV29-1 | CSGTGQGNTEAFF
TRBJ2-4 | 13 | TRBV12-3/TRBV12-4 | CASSLRRGNIQYF
TRBJ2-4 | 19 | TRBV15 | CATSRFPGTSGLAKNIQYF
TRBJ2-6 | 15 | TRBV20-1 | CSATNRGSGANVLTF
. | 15 | TRBV28 | CASSHPLDRRYEQYF
TRBJ1-2 | 13 | TRBV21-1 | CASSPGGTGGYTF
TRBJ2-1 | 17 | TRBV20-1 | CSALAGTSGGAGETQFF
TRBJ1-5 | 15 | TRBV20-1 | CSVTHGAAVNQPQHF
TRBJ1-5 | 16 | TRBV12-3/TRBV12-4 | CASSLGARGIDQPQHF
TRBJ1-1 | 14 | TRBV28 | CASSFMGPNTEAFF
TRBJ2-5 | 13 | TRBV16 | CASSGGTDETQYF
TRBJ2-4 | 15 | TRBV20-1 | CSAPRLAGAQNIQYF
TRBJ2-7 | 14 | TRBV28 | CASSSRDTPYEQYF
TRBJ1-5 | 13 | TRBV27 | CASSYRADQPQHF
TRBJ2-7 | 16 | TRBV6-5 | CAVRGGDRGPTYEQYF
TRBJ1-2 | 14 | TRBV27 | CASSLSALNYGYTF
TRBJ2-1 | 9 | TRBV20-1 | CSAPDEQFF
TRBJ2-1 | 15 | TRBV7-9 | CASSFGGGDLGEQFF
TRBJ2-3 | 15 | TRBV12-3/TRBV12-4 | CASSFRDRRMHTQYF
. | 15 | TRBV4-3 | CASSQERGSYNEQYF
TRBJ2-4 | 13 | TRBV7-9 | CASRGGLLGIQYF
TRBJ2-3 | 14 | TRBV28 | CASSSADNTDTQYF
TRBJ2-3 | 17 | TRBV10-3 | CAISETGGVLSTDTQYF
TRBJ2-1 | 17 | TRBV4-1 | CASRVPESRGPYNEQFF
TRBJ2-7 | 15 | TRBV7-9 | CASSSLDRVSYEQYF
TRBJ2-3 | 18 | TRBV28 | CASSSHPGTGTSTDTQYF
TRBJ1-2 | 16 | TRBV12-3/TRBV12-4 | CASSLRGGRGNYGYTF
TRBJ1-1 | 15 | TRBV5-1 | CASSLDGSRNTEAFF
TRBJ1-2 | 11 | TRBV20-1 | CSGNGDYGYTF
TRBJ2-7 | 14 | TRBV20-1 | CSARDQGLAGEQYF
TRBJ2-6 | 16 | TRBV28 | CASSPGGGSGANVLTF
TRBJ2-5 | 17 | TRBV7-9 | CASSDAGTSGVQETQYF